A selection of T cell receptor beta chains follows, all from one sample in a study of cytomegalovirus exposure and HLA in healthy donors. Data came from immunoSEQ multiplex PCR; TCRdb stores just in-frame clones and leaves some out. The repertoire has about 120,000 clones, less than 80% of them found once; the top ten carry around 3.3%. The sequenced sample consisted of PBMCs. Receptor source: a woman aged 50 to 60 in good health and CMV-seronegative. CDR3s include the opening cysteine and the closing phenylalanine or tryptophan. Fields, in order: V gene, clone size, CDR3 protein. Clone size appears in some rows only: once, few, many, or a class for an expanded clone.

v_gene: TRBV5-1
abundance: .
CDR3aa: CASSSTSGDRRTYEQYF

v_gene: TRBV28
abundance: .
CDR3aa: CASNPDGAGADDTEAFF

v_gene: TRBV7-2
abundance: .
CDR3aa: CASSLASGGSAYEQYF

v_gene: TRBV7-2
abundance: .
CDR3aa: CASSSKGLAGGTPPDTQYF

v_gene: TRBV13
abundance: .
CDR3aa: CASSRGQEMNTEAFF

v_gene: TRBV7-9
abundance: .
CDR3aa: CASSFGRAFPGELFF

v_gene: TRBV27
abundance: .
CDR3aa: CASSTTSGSNEQYF

v_gene: TRBV7-9
abundance: .
CDR3aa: CAISTSGTYNEQFF

v_gene: TRBV18
abundance: .
CDR3aa: CATGQPQGEQYF

v_gene: TRBV7-9
abundance: .
CDR3aa: CSSSPFRGTGELFF

v_gene: TRBV11-2
abundance: .
CDR3aa: CASSLDLGTGNEKLFF

v_gene: TRBV19
abundance: once
CDR3aa: CASSILQGAVTEAFF

v_gene: TRBV9
abundance: few
CDR3aa: CASSGQGVVGEQYF

v_gene: TRBV7-2
abundance: once
CDR3aa: CASSLQGHTEAFF

v_gene: TRBV28
abundance: .
CDR3aa: CASYPILGNGYTF

v_gene: TRBV18
abundance: .
CDR3aa: CASSGGLASTDTQYF

v_gene: TRBV29-1
abundance: .
CDR3aa: CSVDGQGGEKLFF

v_gene: TRBV7-9
abundance: .
CDR3aa: CASSLSPGLAANTGELFF

v_gene: TRBV27
abundance: .
CDR3aa: CASRLTGSSYNEQFF

v_gene: TRBV28
abundance: .
CDR3aa: CASQTGTRIGEQYF

v_gene: TRBV4-3
abundance: .
CDR3aa: CASSQDVQGQLSTDTQYF

v_gene: TRBV6-1
abundance: .
CDR3aa: CASRETSGITDTQYF

v_gene: TRBV5-1
abundance: few
CDR3aa: CASSLEGPFYNEQFF

v_gene: TRBV7-9
abundance: .
CDR3aa: CASSGGTLFQEDTQYF

v_gene: TRBV14
abundance: .
CDR3aa: CASSGSTVNIEAFF

v_gene: TRBV6-5
abundance: few
CDR3aa: CASGQGIDEKLFF

v_gene: TRBV28
abundance: .
CDR3aa: CASTSPGQGFVFGYTF

v_gene: TRBV21-1
abundance: .
CDR3aa: CASSKEFRGRGGQPQHF

v_gene: TRBV2
abundance: .
CDR3aa: CASKSFREAAFF

v_gene: TRBV9
abundance: .
CDR3aa: CASREDRNTGELFF

v_gene: TRBV30
abundance: once
CDR3aa: CAWSPTSGRDYEQYF

v_gene: TRBV19
abundance: .
CDR3aa: CATGRQGSQPQHF

v_gene: TRBV5-1
abundance: once
CDR3aa: CASSSTSGRSYEQYF

v_gene: TRBV2
abundance: once
CDR3aa: CASSEVWAGGESYEQYF

v_gene: TRBV7-6
abundance: .
CDR3aa: CASSLGLSGRDPQYF

v_gene: TRBV7-3
abundance: few
CDR3aa: CASSLSGLAGTDTQYF

v_gene: TRBV30
abundance: .
CDR3aa: CAWSGGAEAFF

v_gene: TRBV10-2
abundance: .
CDR3aa: CASSETSGLNEQFF

v_gene: TRBV28
abundance: .
CDR3aa: CASSLFPGRNEQYF

v_gene: TRBV5-1
abundance: .
CDR3aa: CASREGSSYEQYF

v_gene: TRBV9
abundance: .
CDR3aa: CASSVGLATDTQYF

v_gene: TRBV28
abundance: .
CDR3aa: CASSSAGVNTGELFF

v_gene: TRBV28
abundance: .
CDR3aa: CASSGPGGRNEQYF

v_gene: TRBV28
abundance: .
CDR3aa: CASRSTGGQEKLFF

v_gene: TRBV9
abundance: .
CDR3aa: CASSVEQMNTEAFF

v_gene: TRBV5-1
abundance: .
CDR3aa: CASSLGGRGDTEAFF

v_gene: TRBV28
abundance: .
CDR3aa: CASSIPGQNQPQHF

v_gene: TRBV9
abundance: .
CDR3aa: CASSTSGGPNTGELFF

v_gene: TRBV15
abundance: .
CDR3aa: CATSRSGGAYNEQFF

v_gene: TRBV28
abundance: few
CDR3aa: CASRRLDLATYNEQFF

v_gene: TRBV10-2
abundance: .
CDR3aa: CASSLDSPYGYTF

v_gene: TRBV10-2
abundance: .
CDR3aa: CSLPLPGRALSYEQYF

v_gene: TRBV27
abundance: .
CDR3aa: CASRQGNEKLFF

v_gene: TRBV4-1
abundance: once
CDR3aa: CASSGFGRHNEQFF

v_gene: TRBV9
abundance: .
CDR3aa: CASSGGKTADTQYF

v_gene: TRBV5-3
abundance: .
CDR3aa: CARSCRAGEYNEQFF

v_gene: TRBV6-5
abundance: .
CDR3aa: CASSLGGTYEQYF

v_gene: TRBV27
abundance: .
CDR3aa: CASSLPGDEKLFF

v_gene: TRBV5-1
abundance: few
CDR3aa: CASSAGNSDTQYF

v_gene: TRBV2
abundance: .
CDR3aa: CASSVTGRVIQETQYF